The subject of this entry is one T cell receptor (beta chain). This clone's antigen is unknown. Base qualities are not at hand, and no much larger clone is one base apart. TCRbeta CDR3 regions were amplified from genomic DNA by means of the immunoSEQ Assay, a bias-controlled multiplex PCR. The original pipeline was this. Within the assay, amplification of reference gene primers was used to estimate how many nucleated cells each sample contained. To quantify the absolute abundance of each unique TCRbeta CDR3 rearrangement, sequence reads were collapsed and filtered. For each sample, productive Simpson clonality was calculated as the square root of Simpson's diversity index over productive rearrangements. TCRdb mirrors the immuneACCESS table, restricted to in-frame sequences. Some clones are absent from its copies; in checked studies, under half trace to an unresolved V gene, and the reason for the others is unknown. Clone size and V and J calls were adopted from that table, with D and trimming inferred from the DNA. This sample has some 260,000 clones in its table, and 65% to 90% of those were observed once. The ten largest clones take up under 5.5% of the sample.

The sample comes from a study of blood T cell repertoires in COVID-19 (TCRdb year 2020). Study-level background: Collaborator samples came from the United States, Italy and Spain and covered acute and convalescent phases of COVID-19. The material from the prospective study consisted of cDNA or gDNA derived from T cells, B-cell-depleted T cells, or PBMCs. Where HLA class I and class II types were available, the types were taken from metadata supplied by the sample provider, not from assay-based typing. The repertoires were released in a freely available public database meant as a resource for research on the immune response to SARS-CoV-2. Nearly every sample came with metadata listing a de-identified subject ID, COVID-19 status, age in years and sex. Deeply sampled blood TCRbeta repertoires from subjects exposed to, actively infected with, or recovered from COVID-19 were included in the dataset. Samples came from the ongoing ImmuneRACE study (first 160 participants) plus 1,254 subjects from 6 global collaborators.

Germline trimming amounts to 6 bases on V and 6 bases on J, with 4 as the count of junction bases outside the gene matches. From its cysteine to its phenylalanine, the CDR3 spans 15 amino acids. Here the CDR3 DNA is all that survives: 45 bases in frame from base 1. Reading the germline V gene gives CDR1 ENHRY and CDR2 SYGVKD. What the authors observed across the whole study: The quantity of clinical and demographic metadata differed by source and by participant and was supplied without curation.

The collaborating institutions used their own protocols to collect whole blood in K2EDTA tubes. Collaborator samples were shipped for TCRbeta analysis as frozen whole blood, isolated PBMCs, or DNA extracted from either sample type. The TCR was taken from a woman older than 75 with active or convalescent COVID-19. What was sequenced was peripheral blood. The chain couples TRBV10-3 to TRBJ2-3, with 15 middle bases fitting TRBD2. The DNA is TGTGCCATCAGCACCGGGACTAGCGGGGGGGATACGCAGTATTTT. The encoded protein is CAISTGTSGGDTQYF.